One sample yielded the 27 T cell receptor beta chains listed below, sequenced in a study of blood T cell repertoires in COVID-19. Measured with immunoSEQ multiplex PCR; TCRdb has only the in-frame clones, and not every one. The profile covers roughly 400,000 clones, with just over 90% appearing a single time and about 0.9% taken by the ten largest. The sequenced sample was PBMCs or T cells enriched from blood (not recorded which). These receptors came from a woman in her 40s who had been exposed to COVID-19.

This chain connects TRBV9 to TRBJ2-6; D is possibly TRBD2 (7 bases). Germline CDR1 is SGDLS and CDR2 is YYNGEE. The CDR3 has 20 amino acids. Trimming cost V 4 bases and J 0 bases, with 23 bases left between them. The CDR3 DNA sequence: TGTGCCAGCAGCTCCGCCAGCGAGGGGGGGGGCCGCTCTGGGGCCAACGTCCTGACTTTC. Protein product: CASSSASEGGGRSGANVLTF.

The chain carries TRBV7-9 and TRBJ1-2; no clear D. V shed 3 bases and J shed 0 bases, with 8 bases lying between them. The CDR3 consists of 14 residues. Germline assignment: CDR1 SEHNR and CDR2 FQNEAQ (reference sequence). DNA of the CDR3: TGTGCCAGCAGCTTCGGTCCCACTAACTATGGCTACACCTTC. It yields the protein CASSFGPTNYGYTF.

On this clone itself: Other DNA sequences in this sample translate to the same CDR3. The chain joins TRBV2 to TRBJ1-5; TRBD1 aligns across 9 bases. V was pared by 6 bases and J by 4 bases, with 4 bases of the junction left unmatched. The CDR3 extends over 14 amino acids. Germline lookup yields CDR1 SNHLY and CDR2 FYNNEI. The CDR3: CASSPDRGNQPQHF. CDR3 DNA sequence: TGTGCCAGCAGCCCCGACAGGGGGAATCAGCCCCAGCATTTT.

The rearrangement links TRBV24-1 to TRBJ2-3; 11 nucleotides line up with TRBD1. CDR3 length equals 17 residues. Germline-derived CDR1 and CDR2 are KGHDR and SFDVKD. The J segment lost 4 bases and the V segment lost 3 bases, leaving 8 bases of the junction unmatched. The CDR3 reads CATSDPRTGGMADTQYF. The CDR3 region has the DNA TGTGCCACCAGTGATCCTCGGACAGGGGGCATGGCAGATACGCAGTATTTT.

CDR3 region: CASSPRTGTYEQYF. CDR3 DNA sequence: TGTGCCAGCTCACCACGGACGGGAACCTACGAGCAGTACTTC. V gene TRBV18 combines with J gene TRBJ2-7, with TRBD2 as a possible D gene (5 bases). Germline V gives CDR1 KGHSH, CDR2 LQKENI. This CDR3 spans 14 amino acids. Trimming pared 1 base from V and 2 bases from J, leaving 9 bases between.

The chain is built from TRBV7-8 and TRBJ2-7; 7 nucleotides match TRBD2. CDR3 length: 13 residues. In germline, CDR1 is SGHVS, CDR2 FQNEAQ. With V trimmed by 5 bases and J by 7 bases, 8 bases remained unmatched. The CDR3 sequence: CASSGEGSGEQYF. CDR3 bases: TGTGCCAGCAGCGGGGAGGGATCTGGGGAGCAGTACTTC.

This sequence joins TRBV7-8 and TRBJ1-2, with 7 bases that match TRBD1. Germline-derived CDR1 and CDR2 are SGHVS and FQNEAQ. J gave up 7 bases and V 4 bases, and 6 bases lay outside the gene matches. The CDR3 extends over 13 amino acids. In DNA form, the CDR3 reads TGTGCCAGCAGCTCGGACGGACAGGTTGGCTACACCTTC. Protein sequence: CASSSDGQVGYTF.

This chain uses TRBV19 with TRBJ2-7, with TRBD1 identical over 12 bases. CDR3 size: 15 residues. Unmatched junction bases numbered 5, after V lost 6 bases and J lost 2 bases. Germline V lookup: CDR1 LNHDA, CDR2 SQIVND (reference sequence). CDR3 residues: CASSEGQGATYEQYF. CDR3 coding DNA: TGTGCCAGTAGCGAGGGACAGGGGGCTACCTACGAGCAGTACTTC.

This chain connects TRBV5-1 to TRBJ1-2; D is unresolved. The CDR3 runs 14 residues. Germline CDR1 reads SGHRS; CDR2 reads YFSETQ. V was pared by 1 base and J by 2 bases, with 9 bases between. CDR3 DNA: TGCGCCAGCAGCTTGCAGGAAAGGAACTATGGCTACACCTTC. Translated, it gives CASSLQERNYGYTF.

The chain recombines TRBV19 with TRBJ1-1; perhaps TRBD1 as D (5 bases). Germline loops: CDR1 LNHDA, CDR2 SQIVND (reference sequence). The CDR3 covers 14 residues. V lost 6 bases, J lost 3 bases, and 14 bases lay in between. This CDR3 reads CASRGPDGDTEAFF. The CDR3 DNA is TGTGCCAGTAGGGGGCCCGATGGGGACACTGAAGCTTTCTTT. The entire variable domain, with the rest obtained from reference TRBV19 and TRBJ1-1, is as follows: DGGITQSPKYLFRKEGQNVTLSCEQNLNHDAMYWYRQDPGQGLRLIYYSQIVNDFQKGDIAEGYSVSREKKESFPLTVTSAQKNPTAFYLCASRGPDGDTEAFFGQGTRLTVV.

The rearrangement links TRBV25-1 to TRBJ1-6, with D possibly matching TRBD1 (6 bases). CDR3 length equals 15 residues. From germline, CDR1 is MGHDK and CDR2 SYGVNS. V was pared by 6 bases and J by 7 bases, with 16 bases between. The CDR3 region has the DNA TGTGCCAGCAGAGTAGGGGGGGCAAAAAATTCACCCCTCCACTTT. Its protein product is CASRVGGAKNSPLHF.

This clone has just one count. The junction shows a germline mismatch at one end, possibly a read error. The CDR3 loop reads CASSLGQSREQFF. CDR3 in DNA: TGTGCTAGCAGCTTAGGACAGTCCCGCGAGCAGTTCTTC. J is TRBJ2-1 and V is TRBV7-7; maybe TRBD1 (6 bases). Germline V CDR1 and CDR2: SSHAT, FNYEAQ (reference sequence). The length of the CDR3 is 13 residues.

This clone was picked up one time. This chain connects TRBV9 to TRBJ2-3; D remains ambiguous. This CDR3 contains 14 residues. The V gene's germline CDR1 is SGDLS and CDR2 YYNGEE. V lost 4 bases to trimming and J lost 2 bases, with 11 bases between them. The CDR3 coding sequence is TGTGCCAGCAGCCCCCTCTTTTCCACAGATACGCAGTATTTT. This codes for CASSPLFSTDTQYF.

V and J are TRBV27 and TRBJ2-2; 13 bases agree with TRBD2. Germline assignment: CDR1 MNHEY and CDR2 SMNVEV (reference sequence). The V and J ends lost 5 bases and 5 bases, in that order; junction bases with no gene match: 2. This CDR3 is 15 amino acids long. CDR3 region: CASSGLAGVTGELFF. The CDR3 region has the DNA TGTGCCAGCAGTGGACTAGCGGGAGTTACCGGGGAGCTGTTTTTT.

J is TRBJ1-3 and V is TRBV6-5; no clear D gene. From germline, CDR1 is MNHEY and CDR2 SVGAGI. The CDR3 sequence is 12 residues long. The CDR3 protein is CASRRNGNTIYF. CDR3 DNA sequence: TGTGCGAGTAGGAGGAATGGAAACACCATATATTTT.

A single count supports this clone. The CDR3 loop is CASSPGTFQETQYF. In nucleotides, the CDR3 is TGTGCCAGCAGTCCCGGGACATTCCAAGAGACCCAGTACTTC. The chain combines TRBV28 with TRBJ2-5, with a weak D call TRBD1 (6 bases). This CDR3 is 14 amino acids long. Trimming cost V 5 bases and J 1 base, with 11 bases left between them. Per the germline V gene, CDR1 is MDHEN and CDR2 is SYDVKM.

J is TRBJ1-1 and V is TRBV5-4, with 9 positions matching TRBD1. V lost 2 bases and J lost 3; bases outside the gene matches: 5. Germline V CDR1 and CDR2: SGHNT, YYREEE (reference sequence). CDR3 length: 15 amino acids. Written as DNA, the CDR3 is TGTGCCAGCAGCTTAGGCGGGACAGGGTACACTGAAGCTTTCTTT. Amino acids: CASSLGGTGYTEAFF.

DNA for the CDR3: TGTGCTAGTGGGGACAGGGGGAGGACCTATGGGACCTACGAGCAGTACTTC. This sequence encodes CASGDRGRTYGTYEQYF. This chain links TRBV12-5 with TRBJ2-7; 10 bases agree with TRBD1. Trimming cost V 6 bases and J 2 bases; bases outside gene matches: 13. Looked up from germline, CDR1 is LGHNT and CDR2 is FRNRAP. The CDR3 extends over 17 amino acids.

The gene calls are TRBV18 and TRBJ2-1; TRBD2 agrees at 9 bases. The CDR3 is 15 residues long. V lost 1 base and J lost 4; bases outside the gene matches: 2. In germline, CDR1 is KGHSH, CDR2 LQKENI. The CDR3 nucleotides are TGTGCCAGCTCACCACTAGCGGGGGAATACAATGAGCAGTTCTTC. Translating it yields CASSPLAGEYNEQFF.

The rearrangement links TRBV10-3 to TRBJ1-2; D gene uncertain. Germline V CDR1 and CDR2: ENHRY, SYGVKD. Trimming took off 3 bases at V and 8 bases at J, with 13 bases between the two ends. The CDR3 is 13 amino acids. The CDR3 sequence: CAISDGVAQGYTF. In DNA form, the CDR3 reads TGTGCCATCAGTGACGGGGTTGCGCAGGGCTACACCTTC.

The gene calls are TRBV20-1 and TRBJ2-1; maybe TRBD2 (6 bases). There are 14 residues in the CDR3. V was trimmed by 3 bases and J by 3 bases, leaving 12 bases between them. Germline lookup yields CDR1 DFQATT and CDR2 SNEGSKA (reference sequence). CDR3 region: CSASSSGLYNEQFF. The DNA of the CDR3 is TGCAGTGCTAGTTCAAGCGGGCTCTACAATGAGCAGTTCTTC.

This clone was recorded a few times. The V call is TRBV6-1, the J call TRBJ2-7; a weak D match, TRBD1 (5 bases). Germline V gives CDR1 MNHNS, CDR2 SASEGT. The length of the CDR3 is 15 residues. With 2 bases removed from V and 3 bases from J, the gap between germline ends came to 14 bases. The DNA of the CDR3 is TGTGCCAGCAGTGAATCTCAGGGTCCTTACTACGAGCAGTACTTC. Protein: CASSESQGPYYEQYF.

The V gene is TRBV5-8, the J gene TRBJ2-5; the match to TRBD1 covers 8 bases. The CDR3 loop spans 17 amino acids. Germline lookup yields CDR1 SGHTS and CDR2 YDEGEE. The ends lost 5 bases at V and 5 bases at J; junction bases unmatched: 17. CDR3 in DNA: TGTGCCAGCAGGGGTGTGTCCAGGGGGCACTACCTGGAGACCCAGTACTTC. Translating it yields CASRGVSRGHYLETQYF.

A few counts support this clone. The chain has TRBV15 and TRBJ1-1; TRBD1 matches 9 bases. In germline, CDR1 is LNHNV, CDR2 YYDKDF (reference sequence). Trimming cost V 1 base and J 0 bases; bases outside gene matches: 12. This CDR3 region has 19 residues. CDR3 amino acids: CATSRGLGTGRGVNTEAFF. In DNA form, the CDR3 reads TGTGCCACCAGCAGAGGCCTAGGGACAGGGCGTGGGGTGAACACTGAAGCTTTCTTT.

V is TRBV7-8 and J is TRBJ1-5; D not certain. Trimming removed 5 bases at V and 3 bases at J, with 17 bases between. The CDR3 has 16 residues. Germline V gene lookup returns CDR1 SGHVS and CDR2 FQNEAQ. CDR3 amino acids: CASSPQFRGHNQPQHF. Written as DNA, the CDR3 is TGTGCCAGCAGCCCGCAATTTCGGGGTCACAATCAGCCCCAGCATTTT.

The chain employs TRBV19 and TRBJ2-5, with 12 bases aligning to TRBD2. There are 16 residues in the CDR3. Trimming removed 5 bases from V and 5 bases from J; junction bases left unmatched: 9. Germline CDR1 LNHDA, CDR2 SQIVND (reference sequence). As DNA, the CDR3 is TGTGCCAGTAGTGTCCTGACTAGCGGGAGACGGGAGACCCAGTACTTC. Encoded protein: CASSVLTSGRRETQYF. The full variable domain, its missing parts supplied by reference TRBV19 and TRBJ2-5, is DGGITQSPKYLFRKEGQNVTLSCEQNLNHDAMYWYRQDPGQGLRLIYYSQIVNDFQKGDIAEGYSVSREKKESFPLTVTSAQKNPTAFYLCASSVLTSGRRETQYFGPGTRLLVL.

V gene TRBV28 combines with J gene TRBJ2-3, with 11 bases identical to TRBD2. The CDR3 runs to 20 residues. V lost 5 bases, J lost 5 bases, and 21 bases stayed unmatched. CDR1 is MDHEN, CDR2 SYDVKM, per germline. CDR3 nucleotide sequence: TGTGCCAGCAGTCACGGCGGGGTAGCGGGAGGGCCTAATGCGGGAGATACGCAGTATTTT. The encoded protein is CASSHGGVAGGPNAGDTQYF.